Shown below are 26 T cell receptor beta chains from a single sample sequenced in a study of blood T cells in healthy people across ages. PCR was performed a second time for roughly 6 to 12 cycles using a sample-barcoded 5' primer and a J-beta primer mix. A single record per CDR3 protein comes from TCRdb applying MiXCR to the 5' RACE reads. The profile shows over 700,000 distinct CDR3 sequences, 53% of them singletons. The sample comprised blood. The receptors stem from a man older than 75 in good health.

This clonotype has only a few counts. V usage is TRBV20-1 and J usage is TRBJ2-5; 7 bases are a match to TRBD2. The CDR3 sequence is 16 residues long. After removal of 0 bases from V and 3 bases from J, the junction contained 10 bases not matched to a gene. Per the germline V gene, CDR1 is DFQATT and CDR2 is SNEGSKA (reference sequence). CDR3 residues: CSARDSWTRQEETQYF. CDR3 bases: TGCAGTGCTAGAGATTCCTGGACTAGGCAGGAAGAGACCCAGTACTTC.

The sample holds a few counts of this clonotype. The genes are TRBV11-2 and TRBJ2-3, with TRBD2 matching over 14 bases. The germline V gene encodes CDR1 SGHAT and CDR2 FQNNGV. V trimming: 4 bases; J trimming: 14 bases; junction bases outside the gene matches: 26. The CDR3 extends over 20 amino acids. This chain's CDR3 is CASSSPRLAGGPVRHRYAYF. DNA of the CDR3: TGTGCCAGCAGCTCCCCCCGACTAGCGGGAGGGCCGGTCAGGCACAGATACGCGTATTTT.

The V and J genes are TRBV3-1 and TRBJ2-7; 7 bases agree with TRBD2. J was trimmed by 5 bases and V by 1 base; bases with no gene match: 8. The CDR3 has 15 residues. Germline V gene data show CDR1 as LGHDT and CDR2 as YNNKEL (reference sequence). The CDR3 coding sequence is TGTGCCAGCAGCCAAGGGGGCGGGAGTGGAGACGAGCAGTACTTC. This sequence encodes CASSQGGGSGDEQYF.

V usage is TRBV2 and J usage is TRBJ2-1; no clear D. There are 11 residues in the CDR3. V was trimmed by 5 bases and J by 7 bases, leaving 6 bases between them. Germline CDR1 SNHLY, CDR2 FYNNEI. CDR3 sequence reads: CASSPSNEQFF. The CDR3 coding sequence is TGTGCCAGCAGTCCCTCGAATGAGCAGTTCTTC. Based on the CDR3 plus reference TRBV2 and TRBJ2-1, the full variable domain is EPEVTQTPSHQVTQMGQEVILRCVPISNHLYFYWYRQILGQKVEFLVSFYNNEISEKSEIFDDQFSVERPDGSNFTLKIRSTKLEDSAMYFCASSPSNEQFFGPGTRLTVL.

V is TRBV20-1 and J is TRBJ1-1; D might be TRBD1 (5 bases). CDR3 length: 15 residues. Trimming removed 4 bases at V and 1 base at J, with 16 bases between. CDR1 DFQATT and CDR2 SNEGSKA come from the germline V gene (reference sequence). CDR3 DNA: TGCAGTGCTACCATCTCCTGGGGACCGAACACTGAAGCTTTCTTT. Translation gives CSATISWGPNTEAFF.

The chain combines TRBV2 with TRBJ1-2, with TRBD1 matching over 8 bases. This CDR3 comprises 16 residues. The germline V gene encodes CDR1 SNHLY and CDR2 FYNNEI. V shed 1 base and J 4 bases; nucleotides not matched to a gene: 8. Here the CDR3 reads CASSEVSTGDRYGYTF. The CDR3 coding sequence is TGTGCCAGCAGTGAAGTATCGACAGGGGATCGCTATGGCTACACCTTC.

The chain carries TRBV29-1 and TRBJ1-2; D is undetermined. The germline V and J ends were trimmed by 6 bases and 0 bases, with 8 bases remaining between them. This CDR3 spans 12 amino acids. In germline, CDR1 is SQVTM, CDR2 ANQGSEA. The CDR3 protein is CSVTDPNYGYTF. For the CDR3, the DNA is TGCAGCGTCACCGATCCTAACTATGGCTACACCTTC.

There are a few counts of this clonotype. This chain joins TRBV20-1 and TRBJ2-5, with a possible D match to TRBD2 (6 bases). Germline V gives CDR1 DFQATT, CDR2 SNEGSKA (reference sequence). The CDR3 extends over 14 amino acids. Trimming took 0 bases from V and 5 from J, leaving 13 bases between them. The CDR3 sequence: CSAREAGREETQYF. In DNA form, the CDR3 reads TGCAGTGCTAGAGAAGCGGGCAGGGAGGAGACCCAGTACTTC.

This rearrangement joins TRBV29-1 to TRBJ1-2, with 9 bases lining up with TRBD1. V gave up 5 bases and J gave up 6 bases; unmatched junction bases: 7. Germline V gene lookup returns CDR1 SQVTM and CDR2 ANQGSEA. CDR3 length equals 13 residues. CDR3: CSVSGTGMNGYTF. CDR3 nucleotide sequence: TGCAGCGTTTCTGGGACAGGGATGAATGGCTACACCTTC. The full variable domain, with the rest looked up from reference TRBV29-1 and TRBJ1-2, is SAVISQKPSRDICQRGTSLTIQCQVDSQVTMMFWYRQQPGQSLTLIATANQGSEATYESGFVIDKFPISRPNLTFSTLTVSNMSPEDSSIYLCSVSGTGMNGYTFGSGTRLTVV.

This clonotype has only a few counts. The chain carries TRBV7-2 and TRBJ2-3; D not resolved. Deletions cut 5 bases from V and 2 bases from J, with 14 bases between. The germline gives CDR1 SGHTA, CDR2 FQGNSA. This CDR3 contains 15 residues. Here the CDR3 DNA reads TGTGCCAGCAGCCCGGCCGGCGAGTACACAGATACGCAGTATTTT. Translating it yields CASSPAGEYTDTQYF.

J is TRBJ2-5 and V is TRBV13, with TRBD2 matching 7 bases. The CDR3 loop spans 16 amino acids. Germline CDR1 and CDR2: PRHDT and FYEKMQ (reference sequence). Germline trimming cut 0 bases from V and 2 bases from J; bases unmatched to any gene: 6. CDR3 coding DNA: TGTGCCAGCAGCTTAGGCAGCGCGGGAGTACAAGAGACCCAGTACTTC. This codes for CASSLGSAGVQETQYF.

The CDR3 loop is CASSSGSLIRDTEAFF. DNA for the CDR3: TGCGCCAGCAGCTCGGGTTCCCTTATACGGGACACTGAAGCTTTCTTT. The chain uses TRBV5-1 and TRBJ1-1; the D is unclear. V shed 3 bases and J shed 3 bases, with 18 bases lying between them. The CDR3 spans 16 residues. Per germline, CDR1 SGHRS and CDR2 YFSETQ. Drawing the rest from reference TRBV5-1 and TRBJ1-1, the complete variable domain is KAGVTQTPRYLIKTRGQQVTLSCSPISGHRSVSWYQQTPGQGLQFLFEYFSETQRNKGNFPGRFSGRQFSNSRSEMNVSTLELGDSALYLCASSSGSLIRDTEAFFGQGTRLTVV.

This chain connects TRBV3-1 to TRBJ2-4; no clear D gene. V was cut by 1 base and J by 0 bases, with 13 bases left in between. The germline gives CDR1 LGHDT, CDR2 YNNKEL (reference sequence). CDR3 length equals 17 residues. The CDR3 reads CASSQGGSTLAKNIQYF. As DNA, the CDR3 is TGTGCCAGCAGCCAAGGCGGCTCAACTTTAGCCAAAAACATTCAGTACTTC.

About this clonotype: An end of the junction does not agree with germline; a read error may underlie this. The V gene is TRBV7-2, the J gene TRBJ2-5; 7 bases fit TRBD1. The better agreement between TRBJ2-7 and the DNA end casts doubt on the J call. The CDR3 has 14 residues. CDR1 is SGHTA, CDR2 FQGNSA, per germline. The CDR3 loop is CAGSPRDRPYEQYF. In DNA, the CDR3 is TGTGCCGGCAGCCCGAGGGACAGACCCTACGAGCAGTACTTC.

This clonotype showed up just once. This chain connects TRBV12-5 to TRBJ1-6; D may be TRBD1 (6 bases). The ends were cut back, 6 bases at V and 1 base at J, with 19 bases in the middle. Germline V gene sequence: CDR1 LGHNT, CDR2 FRNRAP. CDR3 length: 18 amino acids. Here the CDR3 DNA reads TGTGCTAGTGGCCCGCGGGGGGGGCGGAGGTCCTATAATTCACCCCTCCACTTT. Protein: CASGPRGGRRSYNSPLHF.

The gene calls are TRBV2 and TRBJ2-7; D is unresolved. This CDR3 has 12 amino acids. Trimming stripped 8 bases from V and 2 bases from J, with 10 bases between. Germline values: CDR1 SNHLY, CDR2 FYNNEI. The CDR3 here is CASWSGTYEQYF. The CDR3 DNA is TGTGCCAGCTGGTCCGGCACCTACGAGCAGTACTTC.

For this clonotype: A much larger clone sits a single nucleotide away, making a read error possible. The rearrangement links TRBV12-3 or TRBV12-4 to TRBJ2-1, with D perhaps TRBD1 (6 bases). This CDR3 comprises 14 residues. The DNA for the CDR3 is TGTGCCGGCAGTTTGGCAGCGACAGGCAATGAGCAGTTCTTC. Protein sequence: CAGSLAATGNEQFF.

This clonotype appeared a few times. This chain joins TRBV9 and TRBJ2-1, with 7 bases matching TRBD2. CDR3 length equals 19 residues. The V and J ends lost 0 bases and 2 bases, in that order; junction bases with no gene match: 14. Germline assignment: CDR1 SGDLS and CDR2 YYNGEE. The CDR3 DNA is TGTGCCAGCAGCGTAGCCACCTCGGTCAGCGGGATCCCCTACAATGAGCAGTTCTTC. This encodes CASSVATSVSGIPYNEQFF.

The V gene is TRBV4-1, the J gene TRBJ2-1; D is unresolved. The CDR3 totals 16 residues. V lost 1 base, J lost 0 bases, and 10 bases lay in between. Germline lookup yields CDR1 MGHRA and CDR2 YSYEKL. The CDR3 region is CASSQVFGSSYNEQFF. The CDR3 DNA reads as TGCGCCAGCAGCCAAGTTTTCGGAAGCTCCTACAATGAGCAGTTCTTC.

The chain has TRBV20-1 and TRBJ1-2; 8 bases fit TRBD1. From germline, CDR1 is DFQATT and CDR2 SNEGSKA (reference sequence). Trimming at V came to 0 bases and at J to 7 bases, leaving 10 bases not matched to a gene. The CDR3 has 15 residues. The CDR3: CSARDLPGQVAGYTF. The CDR3 region has the DNA TGCAGTGCTAGAGACCTTCCGGGACAGGTAGCTGGCTACACCTTC.

The table lists this clonotype with a few counts. The rearrangement joins TRBV5-1 to TRBJ2-1, with a tentative D call TRBD1 (5 bases). CDR1 is SGHRS and CDR2 is YFSETQ in the germline V gene. The CDR3 length is 16 residues. Trimming stripped 4 bases from V and 9 bases from J, with 23 bases between. In nucleotides, the CDR3 is TGCGCCAGCAGCGCCACAACCAAGTCCGCGCAGGGTGAGCAGTTCTTC. Translated: CASSATTKSAQGEQFF. Full variable domain (missing parts from reference TRBV5-1 and TRBJ2-1): KAGVTQTPRYLIKTRGQQVTLSCSPISGHRSVSWYQQTPGQGLQFLFEYFSETQRNKGNFPGRFSGRQFSNSRSEMNVSTLELGDSALYLCASSATTKSAQGEQFFGPGTRLTVL.

The V and J genes are TRBV15 and TRBJ2-7, with 8 bases identical to TRBD2. V lost 4 bases and J lost 3; bases outside the gene matches: 2. The CDR3 runs 13 residues. CDR1 LNHNV and CDR2 YYDKDF come from the germline V gene (reference sequence). CDR3 DNA sequence: TGTGCCACCAGCACACGGGAGGGCTACGAGCAGTACTTC. This translates into CATSTREGYEQYF.

Regarding this clonotype: An end of the junction differs from the germline gene, which may be a read error. The rearrangement links TRBV7-7 to TRBJ2-5; D may match TRBD1 or TRBD2 (5 bases each). Germline CDR1 SSHAT, CDR2 FNYEAQ (reference sequence). This CDR3 region has 14 residues. This CDR3 is CASSPVGVQETQYF. In nucleotides, the CDR3 is TGTGCTAGCAGCCCTGTGGGGGTCCAAGAGACCCAGTACTTC.

The rearrangement uses TRBV7-9 and TRBJ2-1; 12 bases are shared with TRBD1. The CDR3 extends over 17 amino acids. Per germline, CDR1 SEHNR and CDR2 FQNEAQ (reference sequence). Losses at the gene ends were 2 bases for V and 9 bases for J; bases not matched to a gene: 11. The CDR3 protein is CASSLLPPGQGACEQFF. The CDR3 DNA reads as TGTGCCAGCAGCTTACTCCCCCCGGGACAGGGGGCGTGTGAGCAGTTCTTC.

This clonotype was found a few times. The rearrangement joins TRBV29-1 to TRBJ2-7, with D possibly being TRBD1 or TRBD2 (5 bases each). The better agreement between TRBJ2-5 and the DNA end casts doubt on the J call. This CDR3 has 14 amino acids. The germline CDR1 and CDR2 sequences are SQVTM and ANQGSEA. The CDR3 DNA follows: TGCAGCGCCGACGTTCAGGGATGGGGGAAGACCCAGTACTTC. It encodes CSADVQGWGKTQYF.

The chain has TRBV20-1 and TRBJ2-7, with TRBD2 matching over 9 bases. V trimming: 0 bases; J trimming: 3 bases; junction bases outside the gene matches: 6. The CDR3 runs to 15 residues. From germline, CDR1 is DFQATT and CDR2 SNEGSKA (reference sequence). CDR3 sequence reads: CSARDFAGGRYEQYF. CDR3 coding DNA: TGCAGTGCTAGAGATTTCGCGGGAGGGCGCTACGAGCAGTACTTC.